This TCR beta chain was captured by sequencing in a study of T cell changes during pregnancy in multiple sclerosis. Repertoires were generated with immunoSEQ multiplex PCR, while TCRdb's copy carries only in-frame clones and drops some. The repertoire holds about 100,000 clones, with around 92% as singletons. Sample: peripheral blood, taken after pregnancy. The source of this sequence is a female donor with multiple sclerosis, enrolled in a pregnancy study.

The CDR3 spells CASSFPSGRAREQFF. DNA for the CDR3: TGTGCCAGCAGTTTTCCTAGCGGGAGGGCCCGGGAGCAGTTCTTC. The V call is TRBV28, the J call TRBJ2-1; 12 bases align to TRBD2. The CDR3 length is 15 residues. Unmatched junction bases numbered 7, after V lost 3 bases and J lost 10 bases. The V gene's germline CDR1 is MDHEN and CDR2 SYDVKM.